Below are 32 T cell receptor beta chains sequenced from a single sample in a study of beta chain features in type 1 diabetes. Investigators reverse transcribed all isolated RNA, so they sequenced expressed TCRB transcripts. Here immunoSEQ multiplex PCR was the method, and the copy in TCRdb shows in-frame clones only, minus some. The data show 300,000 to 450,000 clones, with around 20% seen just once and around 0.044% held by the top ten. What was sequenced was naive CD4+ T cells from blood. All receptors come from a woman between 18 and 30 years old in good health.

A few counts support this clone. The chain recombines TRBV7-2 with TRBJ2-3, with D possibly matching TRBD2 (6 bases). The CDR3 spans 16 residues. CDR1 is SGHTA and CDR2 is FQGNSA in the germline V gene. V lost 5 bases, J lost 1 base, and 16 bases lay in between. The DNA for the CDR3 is TGTGCCAGCAGCCCCCGAGGTGCGGGGCGCACAGATACGCAGTATTTT. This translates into CASSPRGAGRTDTQYF.

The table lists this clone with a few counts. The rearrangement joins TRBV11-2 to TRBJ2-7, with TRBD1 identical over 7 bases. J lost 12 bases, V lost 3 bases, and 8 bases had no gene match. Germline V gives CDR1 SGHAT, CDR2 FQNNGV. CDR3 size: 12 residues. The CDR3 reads CASSFWGQSTYF. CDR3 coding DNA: TGTGCCAGCAGCTTTTGGGGACAGTCAACGTACTTC.

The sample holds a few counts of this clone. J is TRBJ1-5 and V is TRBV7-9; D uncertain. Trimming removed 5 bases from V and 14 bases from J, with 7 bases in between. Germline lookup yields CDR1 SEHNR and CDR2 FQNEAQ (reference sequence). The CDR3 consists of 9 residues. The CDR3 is CASSPNEHF. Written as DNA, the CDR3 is TGTGCCAGCAGCCCCAATGAGCATTTT.

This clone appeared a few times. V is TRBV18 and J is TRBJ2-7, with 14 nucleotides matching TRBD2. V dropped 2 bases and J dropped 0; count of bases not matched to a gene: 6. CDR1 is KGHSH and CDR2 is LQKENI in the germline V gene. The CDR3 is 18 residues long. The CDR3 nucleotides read TGTGCCAGCTCACCAGGGACTAGCGGGGGAGTGTTCTCCTACGAGCAGTACTTC. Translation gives CASSPGTSGGVFSYEQYF. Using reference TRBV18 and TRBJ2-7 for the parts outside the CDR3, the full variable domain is NAGVMQNPRHLVRRRGQEARLRCSPMKGHSHVYWYRQLPEEGLKFMVYLQKENIIDESGMPKERFSAEFPKEGPSILRIQQVVRGDSAAYFCASSPGTSGGVFSYEQYFGPGTRLTVT.

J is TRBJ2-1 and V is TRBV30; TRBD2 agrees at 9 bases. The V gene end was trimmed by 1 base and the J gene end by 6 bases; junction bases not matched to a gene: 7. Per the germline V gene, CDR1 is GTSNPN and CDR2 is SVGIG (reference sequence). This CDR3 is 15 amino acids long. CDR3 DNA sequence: TGTGCCTGGAGTGAGGGACTAGCAAGGGGCAATGAGCAGTTCTTC. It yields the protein CAWSEGLARGNEQFF. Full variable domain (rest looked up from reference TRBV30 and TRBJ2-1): SQTIHQWPATLVQPVGSPLSLECTVEGTSNPNLYWYRQAAGRGLQLLFYSVGIGQISSEVPQNLSASRPQDRQFILSSKKLLLSDSGFYLCAWSEGLARGNEQFFGPGTRLTVL.

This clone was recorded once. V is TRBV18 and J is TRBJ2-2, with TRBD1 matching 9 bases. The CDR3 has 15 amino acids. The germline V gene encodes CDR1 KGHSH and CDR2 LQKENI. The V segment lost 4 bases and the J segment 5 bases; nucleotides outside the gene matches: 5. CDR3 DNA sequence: TGTGCCAGCTCACGGACAGGGGACCGGACCGGGGAGCTGTTTTTT. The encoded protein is CASSRTGDRTGELFF.

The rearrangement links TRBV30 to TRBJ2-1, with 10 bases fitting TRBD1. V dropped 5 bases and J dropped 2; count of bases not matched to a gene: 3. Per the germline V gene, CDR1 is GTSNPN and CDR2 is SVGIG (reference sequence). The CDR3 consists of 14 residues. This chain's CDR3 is CAWAGQGAYNEQFF. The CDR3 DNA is TGTGCCTGGGCCGGACAGGGGGCCTACAATGAGCAGTTCTTC.

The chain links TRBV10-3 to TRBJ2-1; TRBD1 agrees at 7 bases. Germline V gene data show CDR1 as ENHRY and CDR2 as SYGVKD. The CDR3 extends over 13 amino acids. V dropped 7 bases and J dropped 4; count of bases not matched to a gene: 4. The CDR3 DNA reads TGTGCCATCACCGAGACAGGGTACAATGAGCAGTTCTTC. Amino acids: CAITETGYNEQFF.

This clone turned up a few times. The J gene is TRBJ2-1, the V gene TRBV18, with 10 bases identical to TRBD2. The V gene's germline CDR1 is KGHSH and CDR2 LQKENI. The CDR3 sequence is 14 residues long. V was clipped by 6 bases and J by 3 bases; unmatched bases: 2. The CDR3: CASSRTSGYNEQFF. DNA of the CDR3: TGTGCCAGCTCTAGGACTAGCGGCTACAATGAGCAGTTCTTC.

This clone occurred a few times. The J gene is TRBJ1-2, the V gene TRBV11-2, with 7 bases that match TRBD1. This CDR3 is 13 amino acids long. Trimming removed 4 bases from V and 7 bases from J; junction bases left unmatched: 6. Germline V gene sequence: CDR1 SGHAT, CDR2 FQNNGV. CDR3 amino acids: CASSSRTGSGYTF. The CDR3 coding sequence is TGTGCCAGCAGCTCCCGGACAGGCTCTGGCTACACCTTC.

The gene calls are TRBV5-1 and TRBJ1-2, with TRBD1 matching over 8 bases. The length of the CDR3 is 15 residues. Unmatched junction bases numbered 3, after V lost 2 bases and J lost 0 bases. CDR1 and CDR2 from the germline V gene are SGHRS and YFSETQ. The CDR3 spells CASSLDRGSNYGYTF. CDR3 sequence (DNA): TGCGCCAGCAGCTTAGACAGGGGTTCTAACTATGGCTACACCTTC.

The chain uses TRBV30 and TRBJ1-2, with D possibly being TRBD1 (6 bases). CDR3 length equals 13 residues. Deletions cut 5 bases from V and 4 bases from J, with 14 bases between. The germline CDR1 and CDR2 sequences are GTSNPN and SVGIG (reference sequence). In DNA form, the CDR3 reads TGTGCCTGGGGGAGGGGACACGGCTATGGCTACACCTTC. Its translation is CAWGRGHGYGYTF.

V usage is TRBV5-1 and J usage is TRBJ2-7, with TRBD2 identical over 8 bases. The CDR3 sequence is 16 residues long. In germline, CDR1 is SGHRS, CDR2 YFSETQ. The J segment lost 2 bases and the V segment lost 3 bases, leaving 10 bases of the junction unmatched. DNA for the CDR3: TGCGCCAGCAGCTCCTACCTCGGGAGGGATCCCTACGAGCAGTACTTC. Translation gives CASSSYLGRDPYEQYF.

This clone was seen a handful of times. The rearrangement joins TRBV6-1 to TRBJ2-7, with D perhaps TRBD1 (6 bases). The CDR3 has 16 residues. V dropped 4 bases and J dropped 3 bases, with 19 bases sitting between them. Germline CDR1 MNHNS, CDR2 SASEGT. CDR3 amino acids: CASSGFQGHDRYEQYF. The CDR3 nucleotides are TGTGCCAGCAGTGGATTCCAGGGACACGATCGCTACGAGCAGTACTTC.

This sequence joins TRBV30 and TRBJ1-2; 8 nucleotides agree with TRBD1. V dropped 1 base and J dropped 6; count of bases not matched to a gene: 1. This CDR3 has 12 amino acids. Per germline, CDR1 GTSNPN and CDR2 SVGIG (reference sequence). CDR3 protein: CAWSDRGNGYTF. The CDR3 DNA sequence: TGTGCCTGGAGTGACAGGGGGAATGGCTACACCTTC.

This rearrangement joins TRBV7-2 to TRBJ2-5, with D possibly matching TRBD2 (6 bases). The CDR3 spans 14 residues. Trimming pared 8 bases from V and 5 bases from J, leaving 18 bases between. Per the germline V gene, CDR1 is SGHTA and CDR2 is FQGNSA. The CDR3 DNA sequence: TGTGCCAGCGTTGCGGTCCGGGGGATTGAGACCCAGTACTTC. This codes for CASVAVRGIETQYF.

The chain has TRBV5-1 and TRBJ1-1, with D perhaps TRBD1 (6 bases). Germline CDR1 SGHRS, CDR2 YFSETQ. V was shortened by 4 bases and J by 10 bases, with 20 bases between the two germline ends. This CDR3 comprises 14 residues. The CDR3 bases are TGCGCCAGCAGCCCAAGCTCTGGACAGTTTGGAGCTTTCTTT. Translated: CASSPSSGQFGAFF.

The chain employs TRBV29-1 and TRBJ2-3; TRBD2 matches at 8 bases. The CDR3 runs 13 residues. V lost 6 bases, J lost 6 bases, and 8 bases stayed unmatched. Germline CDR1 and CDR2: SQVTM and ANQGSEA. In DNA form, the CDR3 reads TGCAGCGTCCCCGGGACTAGTCCGGATACGCAGTATTTT. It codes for CSVPGTSPDTQYF.

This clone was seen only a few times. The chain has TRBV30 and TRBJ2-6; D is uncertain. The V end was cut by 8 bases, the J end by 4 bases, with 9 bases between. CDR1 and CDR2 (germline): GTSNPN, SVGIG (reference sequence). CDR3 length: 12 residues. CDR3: CAGTPGANVLTF. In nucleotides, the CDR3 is TGTGCCGGTACTCCGGGGGCCAACGTCCTGACTTTC.

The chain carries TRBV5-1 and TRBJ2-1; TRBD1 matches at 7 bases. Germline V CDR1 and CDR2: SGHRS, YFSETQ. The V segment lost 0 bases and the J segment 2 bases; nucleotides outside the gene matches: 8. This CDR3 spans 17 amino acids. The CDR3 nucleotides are TGCGCCAGCAGCTTGGGGTCACAGGGGAGTCCCTACAATGAGCAGTTCTTC. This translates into CASSLGSQGSPYNEQFF. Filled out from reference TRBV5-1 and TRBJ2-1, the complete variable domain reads KAGVTQTPRYLIKTRGQQVTLSCSPISGHRSVSWYQQTPGQGLQFLFEYFSETQRNKGNFPGRFSGRQFSNSRSEMNVSTLELGDSALYLCASSLGSQGSPYNEQFFGPGTRLTVL.

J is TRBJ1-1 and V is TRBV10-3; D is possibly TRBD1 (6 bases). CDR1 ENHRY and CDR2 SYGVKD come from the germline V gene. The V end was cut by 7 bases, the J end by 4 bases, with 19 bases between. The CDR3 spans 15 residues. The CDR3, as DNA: TGTGCCATCACCTCGGACAGCTCCCCCCCCACTGAAGCTTTCTTT. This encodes CAITSDSSPPTEAFF.

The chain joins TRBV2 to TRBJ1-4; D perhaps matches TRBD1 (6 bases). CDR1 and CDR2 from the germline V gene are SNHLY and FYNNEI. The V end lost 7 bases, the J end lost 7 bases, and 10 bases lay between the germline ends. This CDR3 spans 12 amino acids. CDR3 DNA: TGTGCCAGCACAGGGGATGGTGAAAAACTGTTTTTT. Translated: CASTGDGEKLFF.

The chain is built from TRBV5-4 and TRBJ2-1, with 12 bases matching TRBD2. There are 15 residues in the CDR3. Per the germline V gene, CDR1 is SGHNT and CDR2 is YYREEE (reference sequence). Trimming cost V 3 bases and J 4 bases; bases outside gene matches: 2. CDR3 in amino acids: CASSSGTSGYNEQFF. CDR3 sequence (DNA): TGTGCCAGCAGCTCTGGGACTAGCGGGTACAATGAGCAGTTCTTC.

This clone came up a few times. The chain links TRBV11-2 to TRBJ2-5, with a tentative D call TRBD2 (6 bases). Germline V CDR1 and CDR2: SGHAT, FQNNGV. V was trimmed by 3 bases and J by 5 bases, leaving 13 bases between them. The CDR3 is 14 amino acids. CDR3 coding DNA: TGTGCCAGCAGCTTGGGGGAGGCGTGGGAGACCCAGTACTTC. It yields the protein CASSLGEAWETQYF.

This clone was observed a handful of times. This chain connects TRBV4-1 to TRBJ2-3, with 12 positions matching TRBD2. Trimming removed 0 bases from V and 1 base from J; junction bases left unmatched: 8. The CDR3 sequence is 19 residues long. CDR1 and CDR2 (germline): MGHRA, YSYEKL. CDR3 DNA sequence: TGCGCCAGCAGCCAAGAGGCCCCCCGGACTAGCGGGGGCACAGATACGCAGTATTTT. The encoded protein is CASSQEAPRTSGGTDTQYF.

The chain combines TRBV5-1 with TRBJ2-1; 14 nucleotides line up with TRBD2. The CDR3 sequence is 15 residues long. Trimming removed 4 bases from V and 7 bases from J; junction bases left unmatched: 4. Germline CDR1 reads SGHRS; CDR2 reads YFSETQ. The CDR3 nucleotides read TGCGCCAGCAGCACCGGGACTAGCGGGAGAAATGAGCAGTTCTTC. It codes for CASSTGTSGRNEQFF.

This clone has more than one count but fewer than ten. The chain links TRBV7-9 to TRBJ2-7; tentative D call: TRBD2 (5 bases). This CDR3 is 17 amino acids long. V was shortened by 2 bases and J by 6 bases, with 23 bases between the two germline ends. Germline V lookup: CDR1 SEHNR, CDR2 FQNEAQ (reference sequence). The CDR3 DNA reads TGTGCCAGCAGCTTACAACCGGGAAGTAGAAGACGAAGCGAGCAGTACTTC. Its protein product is CASSLQPGSRRRSEQYF.

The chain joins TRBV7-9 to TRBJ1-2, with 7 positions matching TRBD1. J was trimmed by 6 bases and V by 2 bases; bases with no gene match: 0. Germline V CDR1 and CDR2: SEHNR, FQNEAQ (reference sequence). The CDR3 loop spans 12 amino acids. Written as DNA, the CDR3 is TGTGCCAGCAGCTTACAGGGGGATGGCTACACCTTC. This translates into CASSLQGDGYTF.

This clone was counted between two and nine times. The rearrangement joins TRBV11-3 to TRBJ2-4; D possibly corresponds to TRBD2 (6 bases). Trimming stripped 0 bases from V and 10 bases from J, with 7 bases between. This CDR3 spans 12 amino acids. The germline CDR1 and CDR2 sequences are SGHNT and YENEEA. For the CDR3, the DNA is TGTGCCAGCAGCTTAGATCGGGGGATTCAGTACTTC. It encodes CASSLDRGIQYF.

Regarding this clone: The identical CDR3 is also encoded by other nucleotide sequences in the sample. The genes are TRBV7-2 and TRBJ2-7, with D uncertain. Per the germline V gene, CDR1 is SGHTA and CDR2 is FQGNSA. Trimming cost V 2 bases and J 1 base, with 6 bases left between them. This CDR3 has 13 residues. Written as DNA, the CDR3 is TGTGCCAGCAGCTTATCAGGTTCCTACGAGCAGTACTTC. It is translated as CASSLSGSYEQYF.

In nucleotides, the CDR3 is TGTGCCAGCAGCCCGGGACAGGGGTCCTCTGAAGCTTTCTTT. Amino acids: CASSPGQGSSEAFF. The chain uses TRBV7-3 and TRBJ1-1; 10 bases map to TRBD1. The CDR3 length is 14 residues. J was trimmed by 6 bases and V by 5 bases; bases with no gene match: 6. Germline values: CDR1 SGHTA, CDR2 FQGTGA. The full variable domain, with the rest looked up from reference TRBV7-3 and TRBJ1-1, is GAGVSQTPSNKVTEKGKYVELRCDPISGHTALYWYRQSLGQGPEFLIYFQGTGAADDSGLPNDRFFAVRPEGSVSTLKIQRTERGDSAVYLCASSPGQGSSEAFFGQGTRLTVV.

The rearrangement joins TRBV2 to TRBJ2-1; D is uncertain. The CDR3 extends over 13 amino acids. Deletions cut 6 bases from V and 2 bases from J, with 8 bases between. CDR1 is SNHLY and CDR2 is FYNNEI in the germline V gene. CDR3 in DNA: TGTGCCAGCAGCGCCGACACCTACAATGAGCAGTTCTTC. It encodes CASSADTYNEQFF.